Each of the 31 T cell receptor beta chains below was sequenced from the same sample in a study of cytomegalovirus exposure and HLA in healthy donors. PCR employed 60 Vbeta and 13 Jbeta primers. Sequencing used immunoSEQ multiplex PCR; TCRdb keeps in-frame clones, though not all of them. The table lists more than 200,000 clones, under 70% of them singletons. The sequencing input was PBMCs. The origin of the receptors is a middle-aged man in good health and CMV-seropositive.

The V call is TRBV5-1, the J call TRBJ1-1, with TRBD1 matching over 7 bases. V lost 1 base, J lost 2 bases, and 5 bases stayed unmatched. Germline lookup yields CDR1 SGHRS and CDR2 YFSETQ. The CDR3 is 15 amino acids. The CDR3 DNA follows: TGCGCCAGCAGCTTGAACAGGGGTAGAAACACTGAAGCTTTCTTT. This encodes CASSLNRGRNTEAFF. The variable domain in full, with the rest retrieved from reference TRBV5-1 and TRBJ1-1, is KAGVTQTPRYLIKTRGQQVTLSCSPISGHRSVSWYQQTPGQGLQFLFEYFSETQRNKGNFPGRFSGRQFSNSRSEMNVSTLELGDSALYLCASSLNRGRNTEAFFGQGTRLTVV.

The rearrangement uses TRBV15 and TRBJ2-1, with D possibly TRBD1 on 6 matching bases. The CDR3 is 15 amino acids. Germline CDR1 LNHNV, CDR2 YYDKDF (reference sequence). Trimming shortened V by 0 bases and J by 12 bases, and 18 bases separated the two germline ends. The CDR3 bases are TGTGCCACCAGCAGAGAACTATGGGAAACAGGGCGGCAGTTCTTC. Protein sequence: CATSRELWETGRQFF.

The chain links TRBV5-1 to TRBJ2-5; perhaps TRBD1 as D (6 bases). The end of the DNA is better explained by TRBJ2-7, so the J call may be wrong. This CDR3 comprises 16 residues. Germline V gene data show CDR1 as SGHRS and CDR2 as YFSETQ. The CDR3 sequence: CASSPRRDTLRDEQYF. The CDR3 DNA reads as TGCGCCAGCAGCCCCCGCAGGGACACCCTTCGCGACGAGCAGTACTTC.

The chain recombines TRBV28 with TRBJ1-2, with TRBD1 matching over 10 bases. The CDR3 contains 15 residues. The V segment lost 9 bases and the J segment 3 bases; nucleotides outside the gene matches: 10. CDR1 MDHEN and CDR2 SYDVKM come from the germline V gene. The chain's CDR3 is CASRLTGGIDYGYTF. In DNA form, the CDR3 reads TGTGCCAGTAGACTGACAGGGGGCATCGACTATGGCTACACCTTC.

This clone occurred once. The V gene is TRBV5-3, the J gene TRBJ2-7, with 7 nucleotides matching TRBD1. TRBV5-3 falls under the ORF class, with uncertain function. The CDR3 loop spans 16 amino acids. With V trimmed by 4 bases and J by 2 bases, 12 bases remained unmatched. The CDR3 DNA is TGTGCCAGAAGCGTCCCGGGACAGTGCATCCCCTACGAGCAGTACTTC. Translation gives CARSVPGQCIPYEQYF.

The rearrangement links TRBV2 to TRBJ2-5, with a tentative D call TRBD1 (6 bases). CDR1 SNHLY and CDR2 FYNNEI come from the germline V gene. The CDR3 totals 12 residues. V was clipped by 5 bases and J by 5 bases, with 9 bases between them. CDR3 sequence reads: CASSYTGETQYF. The CDR3 coding sequence is TGTGCCAGCAGTTATACAGGGGAGACCCAGTACTTC.

The chain uses TRBV6-5 and TRBJ2-3; D possibly corresponds to TRBD2 (6 bases). The V gene's germline CDR1 is MNHEY and CDR2 SVGAGI. The CDR3 totals 15 residues. V was pared by 10 bases and J by 4 bases, with 21 bases between. Written as DNA, the CDR3 is TGTGCCACCACACCAGGAGGGAGATGGGCAGATACGCAGTATTTT. Amino acids: CATTPGGRWADTQYF.

The CDR3 spells CASSDPGGNTEAFF. CDR3 DNA sequence: TGTGCCAGCAGTGATCCGGGGGGGAACACTGAAGCTTTCTTT. The chain combines TRBV2 with TRBJ1-1, with D possibly matching TRBD1 (5 bases). The CDR3 totals 14 residues. Trimming cost V 3 bases and J 1 base, with 9 bases left between them. The germline V gene encodes CDR1 SNHLY and CDR2 FYNNEI.

V is TRBV2 and J is TRBJ2-5, with TRBD1 matching over 7 bases. The V gene end was trimmed by 7 bases and the J gene end by 1 base; junction bases not matched to a gene: 9. Germline V gene data show CDR1 as SNHLY and CDR2 as FYNNEI. The CDR3 has 15 amino acids. The CDR3: CASTWTGRGQETQYF. In DNA form, the CDR3 reads TGTGCCAGCACTTGGACAGGAAGAGGCCAAGAGACCCAGTACTTC.

This clone occurred a few times. The rearrangement joins TRBV4-3 to TRBJ2-1; the match to TRBD1 covers 10 bases. There are 17 residues in the CDR3. With 4 bases clipped from V and 6 bases from J, the junction kept 12 bases outside the gene matches. Per the germline V gene, CDR1 is LGHNA and CDR2 is YSLEER. The CDR3 DNA reads as TGCGCCAGCAGCCCGGGCCCGGGACAGGGGTCTTTCAATGAGCAGTTCTTC. It specifies CASSPGPGQGSFNEQFF.

The chain uses TRBV19 and TRBJ1-2; tentatively, D is TRBD1 (6 bases). The CDR3 has 13 amino acids. Between the trimmed V and J ends, which lost 5 bases and 1 base, there was a span of 8 bases. CDR1 is LNHDA, CDR2 SQIVND, per germline (reference sequence). The CDR3 loop is CASSEQGNYGYTF. The CDR3 DNA reads TGTGCCAGTAGTGAACAGGGTAACTATGGCTACACCTTC.

This clone was seen only a few times. V gene TRBV25-1 combines with J gene TRBJ2-2; TRBD1 agrees at 8 bases. V lost 4 bases and J lost 5; bases outside the gene matches: 6. The CDR3 is 15 amino acids. Germline loops: CDR1 MGHDK, CDR2 SYGVNS. The CDR3 DNA sequence: TGTGCCAGCAGTGCCCTGGACAGGGTAACCGGGGAGCTGTTTTTT. This translates into CASSALDRVTGELFF.

The chain is built from TRBV29-1 and TRBJ1-1; D is unresolved. V was clipped by 0 bases and J by 11 bases, with 7 bases between them. The CDR3 is made up of 10 amino acids. Per germline, CDR1 SQVTM and CDR2 ANQGSEA. DNA for the CDR3: TGCAGCGTTGAAGAGCAGATCGCTTTCTTT. Its protein product is CSVEEQIAFF.

This sequence joins TRBV29-1 and TRBJ1-1, with D hard to call. Germline values: CDR1 SQVTM, CDR2 ANQGSEA. V lost 5 bases to trimming and J lost 3 bases, with 13 bases between them. The length of the CDR3 is 13 residues. CDR3 sequence: CSVRSQMDTEAFF. The CDR3 DNA reads as TGCAGCGTTCGGAGTCAAATGGACACTGAAGCTTTCTTT.

This clone was counted only a few times. This sequence joins TRBV5-4 and TRBJ1-2; no firm D call. Trimming shortened V by 1 base and J by 6 bases, and 10 bases separated the two germline ends. The CDR3 totals 13 residues. Germline CDR1 SGHNT, CDR2 YYREEE (reference sequence). CDR3 sequence reads: CASSLRGQDGYTF. For the CDR3, the DNA is TGTGCCAGCAGCTTGCGCGGGCAGGATGGCTACACCTTC.

This clone was counted a few times. The rearrangement joins TRBV6-6 to TRBJ2-3; 8 positions match TRBD1. Germline loops: CDR1 MNHNY, CDR2 SVGAGI (reference sequence). The CDR3 covers 15 residues. V shed 0 bases, J shed 6 bases, and the junction held 5 bases outside the gene matches. In DNA, the CDR3 is TGTGCCAGCAGTTACTCGACAGGGGCCAGGGATACGCAGTATTTT. It yields the protein CASSYSTGARDTQYF.

This sequence joins TRBV7-9 and TRBJ2-1; D remains ambiguous. CDR1 and CDR2 (germline): SEHNR, FQNEAQ (reference sequence). V was shortened by 8 bases and J by 3 bases, with 14 bases between the two germline ends. The CDR3 is 14 amino acids. The CDR3 loop reads CASSVWADYNEQFF. CDR3 bases: TGTGCCAGCTCGGTGTGGGCAGACTACAATGAGCAGTTCTTC.

This clone showed up just a few times. The chain is built from TRBV7-2 and TRBJ2-1; D possibly corresponds to TRBD2 (6 bases). This CDR3 is built from 15 residues. V dropped 5 bases and J dropped 5 bases, with 16 bases sitting between them. In germline, CDR1 is SGHTA, CDR2 FQGNSA. The CDR3 coding sequence is TGTGCCAGCAGCCGCCGGGACTCCTCAAACAATGAGCAGTTCTTC. It is translated as CASSRRDSSNNEQFF.

The chain couples TRBV5-1 to TRBJ1-4; 7 bases are shared with TRBD1. The CDR3 runs 16 residues. Germline CDR1 and CDR2: SGHRS and YFSETQ. V lost 0 bases to trimming and J lost 4 bases; unmatched junction nucleotides: 6. The chain's CDR3 is CASSLGGGQINEKLFF. In DNA, the CDR3 is TGCGCCAGCAGCTTGGGAGGGGGACAGATTAATGAAAAACTGTTTTTT.

This clone was found a few times. This chain links TRBV13 with TRBJ1-1; D not certain. Germline assignment: CDR1 PRHDT and CDR2 FYEKMQ (reference sequence). The CDR3 sequence is 14 residues long. V was clipped by 3 bases and J by 2 bases, with 10 bases between them. CDR3 DNA: TGTGCCAGCAGCTTCCCGGGGTATAACACTGAAGCTTTCTTT. Translated, it gives CASSFPGYNTEAFF.

The V gene is TRBV7-8, the J gene TRBJ2-7; 11 bases match TRBD1. The CDR3 is made up of 15 amino acids. CDR1 is SGHVS, CDR2 FQNEAQ, per germline. V shed 2 bases, J shed 4 bases, and the junction held 4 bases outside the gene matches. CDR3 loop: CASSLKGTGGYEQYF. CDR3 nucleotide sequence: TGTGCCAGCAGCTTAAAAGGGACAGGGGGATACGAGCAGTACTTC.

A note on this clone: Sequence at one end of the junction differs from germline and may be a read error. This chain joins TRBV20-1 and TRBJ2-7; no reliable D call. The CDR3 totals 8 residues. Per the germline V gene, CDR1 is DFQATT and CDR2 is SNEGSKA (reference sequence). The DNA for the CDR3 is TGCAGTGCTAGAGGTGGCCACTTC. It is translated as CSARGGHF.

The rearrangement uses TRBV5-1 and TRBJ2-3; the match to TRBD2 covers 9 bases. Germline values: CDR1 SGHRS, CDR2 YFSETQ. The CDR3 is made up of 16 amino acids. The J segment lost 6 bases and the V segment lost 4 bases, leaving 12 bases of the junction unmatched. The CDR3 DNA reads TGCGCCAGCAGCCCCGAAGGGCTAGCGGGAAGGGATACGCAGTATTTT. Protein product: CASSPEGLAGRDTQYF. Combining the CDR3 with reference TRBV5-1 and TRBJ2-3 gives the whole variable domain KAGVTQTPRYLIKTRGQQVTLSCSPISGHRSVSWYQQTPGQGLQFLFEYFSETQRNKGNFPGRFSGRQFSNSRSEMNVSTLELGDSALYLCASSPEGLAGRDTQYFGPGTRLTVL.

The chain has TRBV6-5 and TRBJ1-5, with D perhaps matching TRBD1 (5 bases). CDR3 length: 15 amino acids. Germline assignment: CDR1 MNHEY and CDR2 SVGAGI. V dropped 8 bases and J dropped 0 bases, with 14 bases sitting between them. Here the CDR3 DNA reads TGTGCCAGCCGACCACCAGGGCCTAGCAATCAGCCCCAGCATTTT. It specifies CASRPPGPSNQPQHF.

The chain recombines TRBV10-3 with TRBJ1-1; 8 bases agree with TRBD1. The germline gives CDR1 ENHRY, CDR2 SYGVKD. V lost 6 bases and J lost 0; bases outside the gene matches: 9. The CDR3 consists of 16 residues. The CDR3 reads CAISKDRVRMNTEAFF. DNA of the CDR3: TGTGCCATCAGCAAGGACAGGGTCCGTATGAACACTGAAGCTTTCTTT.

This clone occurred a few times. The chain combines TRBV5-1 with TRBJ2-3, with 8 nucleotides matching TRBD2. Trimming removed 4 bases from V and 4 bases from J; junction bases left unmatched: 5. The CDR3 runs 14 residues. Germline-derived CDR1 and CDR2 are SGHRS and YFSETQ. The CDR3 region has the DNA TGCGCCAGCAGCACCACTAGCGGATCAGATACGCAGTATTTT. As protein: CASSTTSGSDTQYF. Based on the CDR3 plus reference TRBV5-1 and TRBJ2-3, the full variable domain is KAGVTQTPRYLIKTRGQQVTLSCSPISGHRSVSWYQQTPGQGLQFLFEYFSETQRNKGNFPGRFSGRQFSNSRSEMNVSTLELGDSALYLCASSTTSGSDTQYFGPGTRLTVL.

The chain couples TRBV29-1 to TRBJ1-1; tentatively, D is TRBD1 (5 bases). The germline V and J ends were trimmed by 7 bases and 6 bases, with 18 bases remaining between them. In germline, CDR1 is SQVTM, CDR2 ANQGSEA. The CDR3 has 13 residues. The CDR3 sequence is CSAAVGGASEAFF. CDR3 DNA: TGCAGCGCCGCTGTCGGGGGTGCTTCTGAAGCTTTCTTT. Drawing the rest from reference TRBV29-1 and TRBJ1-1, the complete variable domain is SAVISQKPSRDICQRGTSLTIQCQVDSQVTMMFWYRQQPGQSLTLIATANQGSEATYESGFVIDKFPISRPNLTFSTLTVSNMSPEDSSIYLCSAAVGGASEAFFGQGTRLTVV.

V and J are TRBV5-4 and TRBJ2-7; 7 bases match TRBD2. CDR1 and CDR2 (germline): SGHNT, YYREEE (reference sequence). This CDR3 contains 15 residues. The V segment lost 2 bases and the J segment 0 bases; nucleotides outside the gene matches: 5. The DNA for the CDR3 is TGTGCCAGCAGCTTAGGACGGGGGGTCTCCTACGAGCAGTACTTC. Its protein is CASSLGRGVSYEQYF.

This clone appeared a few times. This chain connects TRBV5-1 to TRBJ1-1, with D perhaps TRBD1 (6 bases). Trimming shortened V by 4 bases and J by 4 bases, and 14 bases separated the two germline ends. This CDR3 spans 14 amino acids. Germline V gene sequence: CDR1 SGHRS, CDR2 YFSETQ. CDR3 coding DNA: TGCGCCAGCAGCGGGGAGGGGGGTACCACTGAAGCTTTCTTT. This encodes CASSGEGGTTEAFF.

The chain combines TRBV7-2 with TRBJ1-3, with a weak D call TRBD1 (5 bases). This CDR3 is built from 15 residues. Germline-derived CDR1 and CDR2 are SGHTA and FQGNSA. V was trimmed by 5 bases and J by 1 base, leaving 12 bases between them. DNA of the CDR3: TGTGCCAGCAGCCGACAAACAGGATCTGGAAACACCATATATTTT. Residues: CASSRQTGSGNTIYF. Drawing the rest from reference TRBV7-2 and TRBJ1-3, the complete variable domain is GAGVSQSPSNKVTEKGKDVELRCDPISGHTALYWYRQSLGQGLEFLIYFQGNSAPDKSGLPSDRFSAERTGGSVSTLTIQRTQQEDSAVYLCASSRQTGSGNTIYFGEGSWLTVV.

CDR3 residues: CASSVAGLRETQYF. DNA of the CDR3: TGTGCCAGCAGCGTAGCGGGACTAAGGGAGACCCAGTACTTC. The chain couples TRBV9 to TRBJ2-5; TRBD2 matches at 7 bases. With 0 bases clipped from V and 5 bases from J, the junction kept 4 bases outside the gene matches. In germline, CDR1 is SGDLS, CDR2 YYNGEE. This CDR3 is built from 14 residues.